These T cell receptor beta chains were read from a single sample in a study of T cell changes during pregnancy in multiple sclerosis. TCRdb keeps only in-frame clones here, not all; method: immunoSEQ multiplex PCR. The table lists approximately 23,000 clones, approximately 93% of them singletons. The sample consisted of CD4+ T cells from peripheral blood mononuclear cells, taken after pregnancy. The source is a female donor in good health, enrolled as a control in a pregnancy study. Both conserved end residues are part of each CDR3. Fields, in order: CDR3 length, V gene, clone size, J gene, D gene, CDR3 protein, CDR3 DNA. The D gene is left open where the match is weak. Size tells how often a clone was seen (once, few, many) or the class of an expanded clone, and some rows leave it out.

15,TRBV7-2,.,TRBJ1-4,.,CASLQNGGDDEKLFF,TGTGCCAGTCTCCAAAACGGGGGGGACGATGAAAAACTGTTTTTT
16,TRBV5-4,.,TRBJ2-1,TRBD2,CASSFGGGRSYNEQFF,TGTGCCAGCAGCTTCGGCGGGGGGAGATCCTACAATGAGCAGTTCTTC
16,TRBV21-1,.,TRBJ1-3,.,CASTQKGVEAGNTIYF,TGTGCCAGCACTCAGAAGGGAGTTGAGGCTGGAAACACCATATATTTT
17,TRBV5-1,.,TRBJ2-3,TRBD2,CASGLPGLAGVTDTQYF,TGCGCCAGCGGCCTTCCGGGACTAGCGGGAGTCACAGATACGCAGTATTTT
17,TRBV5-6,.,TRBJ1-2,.,CASSQWPPGRARYGYTF,TGTGCCAGCAGCCAGTGGCCTCCAGGGCGCGCTAGGTATGGCTACACCTTC
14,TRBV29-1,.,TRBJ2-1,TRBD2,CSVERGAWYNEQFF,TGCAGCGTTGAGCGGGGGGCTTGGTACAATGAGCAGTTCTTC
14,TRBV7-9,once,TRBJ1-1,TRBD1,CASSLNDRGAESFF,TGTGCCAGCAGCCTAAACGACAGGGGGGCTGAGTCTTTCTTT
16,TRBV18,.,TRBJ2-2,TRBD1,CASSPDVTGGSGELFF,TGTGCCAGCTCACCAGACGTGACAGGGGGCTCCGGGGAGCTGTTTTTT
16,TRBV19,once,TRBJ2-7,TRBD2,CASSTLSSGGPYEQYF,TGTGCCAGTAGTACCCTTTCTAGCGGGGGGCCCTACGAGCAGTACTTC
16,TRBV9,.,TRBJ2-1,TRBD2,CASSVVGGRGGDEQFF,TGTGCCAGCAGCGTAGTGGGCGGGAGGGGAGGTGATGAGCAGTTCTTC
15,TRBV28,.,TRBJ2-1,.,CASTRPGLGSREQFF,TGTGCCAGCACCAGACCGGGTTTAGGATCGCGGGAGCAGTTCTTC
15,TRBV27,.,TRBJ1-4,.,CASSLGGAANEKLFF,TGTGCCAGCAGCCTCGGGGGGGCAGCTAATGAAAAACTGTTTTTT
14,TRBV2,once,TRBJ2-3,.,CASTLEKVTDTQYF,TGTGCCAGCACACTAGAGAAGGTCACAGATACGCAGTATTTT
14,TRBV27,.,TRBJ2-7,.,CASQPGTPPYEQYF,TGTGCCAGCCAACCAGGGACTCCCCCTTACGAGCAGTACTTC
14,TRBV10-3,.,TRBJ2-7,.,CAISDKPREGEQYF,TGTGCCATCAGTGACAAGCCCAGAGAGGGCGAGCAGTACTTC
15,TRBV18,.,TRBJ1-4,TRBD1,CASSPRGPENEKLFF,TGTGCCAGCTCACCAAGGGGGCCTGAGAATGAAAAACTGTTTTTT
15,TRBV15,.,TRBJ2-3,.,CATSRGYGSPDTQYF,TGTGCCACCAGCAGAGGGTACGGGAGTCCAGATACGCAGTATTTT
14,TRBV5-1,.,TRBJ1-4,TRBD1,CASSLGQGSEKLFF,TGCGCCAGCAGCTTGGGACAGGGGAGTGAAAAACTGTTTTTT
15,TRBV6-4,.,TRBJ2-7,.,CASSPGAKGSYEQYF,TGTGCCAGCAGCCCAGGGGCGAAGGGCTCCTACGAGCAGTACTTC
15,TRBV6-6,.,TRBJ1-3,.,CASSYSPGAGNTIYF,TGTGCCAGCAGTTACTCCCCAGGGGCTGGAAACACCATATATTTT
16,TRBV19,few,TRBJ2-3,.,CASRGSGEFFTDTQYF,TGTGCCAGTAGGGGTAGCGGTGAATTTTTCACAGATACGCAGTATTTT